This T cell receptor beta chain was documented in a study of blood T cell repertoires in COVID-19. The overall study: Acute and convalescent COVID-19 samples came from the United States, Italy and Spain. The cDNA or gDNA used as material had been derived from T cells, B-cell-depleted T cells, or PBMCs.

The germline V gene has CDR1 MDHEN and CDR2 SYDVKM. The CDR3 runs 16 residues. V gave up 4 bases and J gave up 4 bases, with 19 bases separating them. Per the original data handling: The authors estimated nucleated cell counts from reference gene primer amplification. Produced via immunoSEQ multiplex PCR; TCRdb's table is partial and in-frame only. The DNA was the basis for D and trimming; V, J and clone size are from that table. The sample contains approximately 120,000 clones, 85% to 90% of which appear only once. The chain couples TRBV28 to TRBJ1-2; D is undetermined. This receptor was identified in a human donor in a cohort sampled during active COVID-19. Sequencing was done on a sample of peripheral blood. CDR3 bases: TGTGCCAGCAGTTCGTTTATGCCCGGTGAGGCCTATGGCTACACCTTC. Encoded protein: CASSSFMPGEAYGYTF.